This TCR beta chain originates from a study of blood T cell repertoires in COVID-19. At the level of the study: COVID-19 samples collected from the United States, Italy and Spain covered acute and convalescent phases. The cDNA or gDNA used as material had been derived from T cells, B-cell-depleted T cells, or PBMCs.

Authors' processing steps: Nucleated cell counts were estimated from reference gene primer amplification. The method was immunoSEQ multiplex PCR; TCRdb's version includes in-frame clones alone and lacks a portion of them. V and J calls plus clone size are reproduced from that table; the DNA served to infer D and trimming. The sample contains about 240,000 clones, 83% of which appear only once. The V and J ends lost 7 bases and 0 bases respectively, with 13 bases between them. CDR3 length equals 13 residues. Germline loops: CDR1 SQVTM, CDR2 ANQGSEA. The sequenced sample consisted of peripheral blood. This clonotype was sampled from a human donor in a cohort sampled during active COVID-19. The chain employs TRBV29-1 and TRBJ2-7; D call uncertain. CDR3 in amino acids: CSDFQVSSYEQYF. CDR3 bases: TGCAGCGATTTTCAGGTATCCTCCTACGAGCAGTACTTC.